This T cell receptor (beta chain) was sequenced in a study of blood T cell dynamics during melanoma immunotherapy. Study details: Patients with metastatic melanoma got pembrolizumab or nivolumab-ipilimumab as first-line care.

Germline CDR1 LNHDA, CDR2 SQIVND (reference sequence). The CDR3 extends over 11 amino acids. Trimming pared 9 bases from V and 6 bases from J, leaving 12 bases between. The assay was immunoSEQ multiplex PCR, and TCRdb's table has in-frame clones only and misses some. This sample has fewer than 25,000 clones; 85% to 90% occur once, and the top ten carry 1% to 1.5%. Time point indicated: pre-treatment baseline. One draw preceded checkpoint blockade; another followed its first cycle at week 3. Apart from two fast progressors, RECIST 1.1 response was judged 12 weeks post-infusion. The source was blood, collected from a patient treated with checkpoint blockade. The chain links TRBV19 to TRBJ2-7, with D possibly being TRBD2 (5 bases). This sequence was found in a human donor with melanoma. The CDR3 nucleotides are TGTGCCAGCAGGCAGGCGGGCGAGCAGTACTTC. Translating gives CASRQAGEQYF.